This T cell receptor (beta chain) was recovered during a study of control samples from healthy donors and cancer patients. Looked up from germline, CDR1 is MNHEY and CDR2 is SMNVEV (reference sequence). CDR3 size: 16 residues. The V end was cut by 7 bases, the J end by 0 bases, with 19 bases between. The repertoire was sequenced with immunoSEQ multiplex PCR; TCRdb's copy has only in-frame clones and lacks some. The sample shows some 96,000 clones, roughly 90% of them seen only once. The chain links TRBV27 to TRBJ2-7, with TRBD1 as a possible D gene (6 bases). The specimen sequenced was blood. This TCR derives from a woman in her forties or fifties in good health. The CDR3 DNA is TGTGCCAGCATCCCCCAAGGGGGAATGGGCTCCTACGAGCAGTACTTC. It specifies CASIPQGGMGSYEQYF.